This T cell receptor (beta chain) comes out of a study of T cell responses to AZD1222 COVID-19 vaccine. Clones were sequenced by immunoSEQ multiplex PCR, and TCRdb holds only the in-frame ones, with some missing. The repertoire has roughly 51,000 clones, 86% of them found once; the top ten carry around 6.5%. Overall study results and limits: Spike was spanned by vaccine-associated CD4 TCRs, which were dominant at 160-218 and 743-854.

The CDR3 covers 14 residues. Germline CDR1 is LGHDT and CDR2 is YNNKEL (reference sequence). Trimming took 4 bases from V and 2 from J, leaving 9 bases between them. Points on this clone: Its antigen is still unknown.

The sequence was collected from an adult who received the AZD1222 COVID-19 vaccine. The V gene is TRBV3-1 (or the pseudogene TRBV3-2), the J gene TRBJ1-3, with D possibly matching TRBD1 (6 bases). Sequenced here: peripheral blood, sampled 28 days after the second AZD1222 dose. Written as DNA, the CDR3 is TGTGCCAGCAGCCGATACAGGGCTGGAAACACCATATATTTT. It specifies CASSRYRAGNTIYF.